This note documents a single T cell receptor (beta chain) sequence. Germline lookup yields CDR1 MNHEY and CDR2 SVGAGI. The CDR3 runs to 15 residues. V lost 0 bases and J 0 bases, leaving 8 bases between the germline ends. Those enrolled in Seattle joined during active infection and were followed longitudinally afterward. Original processing notes: Nucleated cell counts were estimated from reference gene primer amplification. Only in-frame clones appear in the TCRdb table, and some are missing; sequencing was by immunoSEQ multiplex PCR. V and J calls and clone size are copied from that table; D and trimming were computed from the DNA. The repertoire holds 200,000 to 250,000 clones, with 88% as singletons. The sample belongs to a study of blood T cell repertoires in COVID-19.

V gene TRBV6-5 combines with J gene TRBJ1-1; D gene ambiguous. The sequenced sample was peripheral blood. The clonotype comes from a woman aged 25 to 39 with COVID-19, enrolled during active disease. CDR3 sequence reads: CASSYSGSLNTEAFF. CDR3 DNA: TGTGCCAGCAGTTACTCTGGTAGTTTGAACACTGAAGCTTTCTTT.